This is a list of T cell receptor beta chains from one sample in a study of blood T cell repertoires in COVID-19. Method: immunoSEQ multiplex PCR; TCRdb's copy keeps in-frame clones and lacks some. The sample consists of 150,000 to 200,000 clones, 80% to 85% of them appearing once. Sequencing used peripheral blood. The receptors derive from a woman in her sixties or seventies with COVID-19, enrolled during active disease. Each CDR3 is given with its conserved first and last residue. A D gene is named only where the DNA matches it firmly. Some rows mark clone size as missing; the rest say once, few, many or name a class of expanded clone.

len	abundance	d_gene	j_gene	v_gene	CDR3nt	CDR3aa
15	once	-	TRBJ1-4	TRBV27	TGTGCCAGCAGTTCGACGGGACTAGGGGAAGAAAAACTGTTTTTT	CASSSTGLGEEKLFF
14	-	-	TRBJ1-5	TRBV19	TGTGCCAGTAGTATGGACAGACCCAATCAGCCCCAGCATTTT	CASSMDRPNQPQHF
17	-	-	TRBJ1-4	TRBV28	TGTGCCAGCAGCACCCCAGTGCGGGGGCGGGGTAATGAAAAACTGTTTTTT	CASSTPVRGRGNEKLFF
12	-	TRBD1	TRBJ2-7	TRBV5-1	TGCGCCAGCAGCTTAGGACAGGTTCGGCAGTACTTC	CASSLGQVRQYF
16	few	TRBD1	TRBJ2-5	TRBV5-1	TGCGCCAGCAGCTTGGTGCGGCAGGGGGCGCGGGAGACCCAGTACTTC	CASSLVRQGARETQYF
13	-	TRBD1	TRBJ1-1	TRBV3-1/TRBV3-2	TGTGCCAGCTCGGGACAGCCGAACACTGAAGCTTTCTTT	CASSGQPNTEAFF
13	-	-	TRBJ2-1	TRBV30	TGTGCCTGGAGTGTCGATCAGGTCGATGAGCAGTTCTTC	CAWSVDQVDEQFF
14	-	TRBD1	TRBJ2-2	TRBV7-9	TGTGCCAGCAGCTTGGACAGGGTCGCCGGGGAGCTGTTTTTT	CASSLDRVAGELFF
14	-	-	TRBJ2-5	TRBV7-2	TGTGCCAGCAGCTTAAGGCAGGGGTCAGAGACCCAGTACTTC	CASSLRQGSETQYF
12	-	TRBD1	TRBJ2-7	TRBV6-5	TGTGCCAGCAGTCCCCGACAGGGGGAGCAGTACTTC	CASSPRQGEQYF
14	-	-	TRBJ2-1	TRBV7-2	TGTGCCAGCAGCTTACAACAGTACTACAATGAGCAGTTCTTC	CASSLQQYYNEQFF
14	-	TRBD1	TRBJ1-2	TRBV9	TGTGCCAGCAGCGTGGGACAGACAAGAAATGGCTACACCTTC	CASSVGQTRNGYTF
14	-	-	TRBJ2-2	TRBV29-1	TGCAGCGTTGGAGGCCCCGGAGGCACCGGGGAGCTGTTTTTT	CSVGGPGGTGELFF
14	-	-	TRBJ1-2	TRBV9	TGTGCCAGCAGCGTCCGGGACATAGGCTATGGCTACACCTTC	CASSVRDIGYGYTF
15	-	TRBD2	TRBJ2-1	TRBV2	TGTGCCAGCAGTGTGACTAGCGGCCTCTACAATGAGCAGTTCTTC	CASSVTSGLYNEQFF
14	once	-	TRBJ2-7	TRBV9	TGTGCCAGCAGCGTAGACTCAGAGAGGTCCGAGCAGTACTTC	CASSVDSERSEQYF
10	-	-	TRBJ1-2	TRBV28	TGTGCCAGCAGGCGGGGGGACTACACCTTC	CASRRGDYTF
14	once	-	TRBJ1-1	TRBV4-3	TGCGCCAGCAGCCAGGATCCGGAGGGCACTGAAGCTTTCTTT	CASSQDPEGTEAFF
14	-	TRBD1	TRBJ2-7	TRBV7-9	TGTGCCAGCAGCCCGGACAGGGGGAACTACGAGCAGTACTTC	CASSPDRGNYEQYF
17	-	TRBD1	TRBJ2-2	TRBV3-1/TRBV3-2	TGTGCCAGCAGCCAAGTACCGGGACAGGGCCTCACCGGGGAGCTGTTTTTT	CASSQVPGQGLTGELFF
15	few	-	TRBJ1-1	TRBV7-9	TGTGCCAGCAGCGGTATGACAGGAAGACAAACTGAAGCTTTCTTT	CASSGMTGRQTEAFF
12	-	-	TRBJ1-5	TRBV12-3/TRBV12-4	TGTGCCAGCGGGAGGGACGGTCAGCCCCAGCATTTT	CASGRDGQPQHF
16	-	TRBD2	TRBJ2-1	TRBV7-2	TGTGCCAGCAGCTGGGAAGGAGCGGGAGTCGGCAATGAGCAGTTCTTC	CASSWEGAGVGNEQFF
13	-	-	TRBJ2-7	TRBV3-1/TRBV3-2	TGTGCCAGCAGCTTTAGGAGCTCCTACGAGCAGTACTTC	CASSFRSSYEQYF
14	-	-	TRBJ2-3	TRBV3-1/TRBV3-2	TGTGCCAGCAGCCAAGTTCCCCTAACCCATACGCAGTATTTT	CASSQVPLTHTQYF
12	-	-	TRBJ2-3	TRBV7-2	TGTGCCAGCAGCCCCGAGGGTAATACGCAGTATTTT	CASSPEGNTQYF
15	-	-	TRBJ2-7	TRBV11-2	TGTGCCAGCAGCTCCTCGTGGCAGGGCGCCTACGAGCAGTACTTC	CASSSSWQGAYEQYF
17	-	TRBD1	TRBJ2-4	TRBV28	TGTGCCAGCAGTTTAATGACAGGGGTGGAAGCCAAAAACATTCAGTACTTC	CASSLMTGVEAKNIQYF
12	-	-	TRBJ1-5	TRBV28	TGTGCCAGCAAGGACAGCGAAGAGCCCCAGCATTTT	CASKDSEEPQHF
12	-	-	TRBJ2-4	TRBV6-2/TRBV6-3	TGTGCCAGCAGCCCGACGGCGGGAAGATCGTACTTC	CASSPTAGRSYF
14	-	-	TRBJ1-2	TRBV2	TGTGCCAGCAGGAGTGACAGGTTGTTTTATGGCTACACCTTC	CASRSDRLFYGYTF
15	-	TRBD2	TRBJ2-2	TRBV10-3	TGTGCCATCCGTAGCGGGAGCCTGAACACCGGGGAGCTGTTTTTT	CAIRSGSLNTGELFF
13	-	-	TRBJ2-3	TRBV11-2	TGTGCCAGCAGTCCCCCTAGCACAGATACGCAGTATTTT	CASSPPSTDTQYF
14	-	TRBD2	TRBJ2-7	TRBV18	TGTGCCAGCTCGCTAGCGGGAGCGGTGAGCGAGCAGTACTTC	CASSLAGAVSEQYF
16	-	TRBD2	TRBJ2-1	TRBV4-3	TGCGCCAGCAGCCAAGATCTAGCGGGGACCTACAATGAGCAGTTCTTC	CASSQDLAGTYNEQFF
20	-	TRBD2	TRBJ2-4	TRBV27	TGTGCCAGCAGTTTCCGGACCTTTGGGGAGGGCCCCCTAGCCAAAAACATTCAGTACTTC	CASSFRTFGEGPLAKNIQYF
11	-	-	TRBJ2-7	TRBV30	TGTGCCTGGAGGAGGGACTACGAGCAGTACTTC	CAWRRDYEQYF
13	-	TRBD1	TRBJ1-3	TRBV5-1	TGCGCCAGCGCCCCACAGGGGGGAAACACCATATATTTT	CASAPQGGNTIYF
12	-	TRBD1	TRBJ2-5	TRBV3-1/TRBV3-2	TGTGCCAGCAATACAGGGGGGGAGACCCAGTACTTC	CASNTGGETQYF
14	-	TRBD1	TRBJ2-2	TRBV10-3	TGTGCCATCAGTGGTCGACAGGGGACCGGGGAGCTGTTTTTT	CAISGRQGTGELFF
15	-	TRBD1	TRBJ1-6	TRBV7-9	TGTGCCAGCAGCCCCCAGGGGGCCCATAATTCACCCCTCCACTTT	CASSPQGAHNSPLHF
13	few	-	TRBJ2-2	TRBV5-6	TGTGCCAGCAGGTTCGGTGCGTCCGGGGAGCTGTTTTTT	CASRFGASGELFF
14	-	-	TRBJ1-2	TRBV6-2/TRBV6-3	TGTGCCAGCAGTTGGAGCCCCCCGGGCTATGGCTACACCTTC	CASSWSPPGYGYTF
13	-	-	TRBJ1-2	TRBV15	TGTGCCACCAGCAGTCGGCAGGGAGGTGGCTACACCTTC	CATSSRQGGGYTF
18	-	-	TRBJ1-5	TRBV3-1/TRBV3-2	TGTGCCAGCAGCCATACACCTACAGTTGGGGAGTTGGGACAGCCCCAGCATTTT	CASSHTPTVGELGQPQHF
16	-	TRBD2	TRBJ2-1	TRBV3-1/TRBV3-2	TGTGCCAGCAGCCTTTCGACTAGCCGAGCTGACAATGAGCAGTTCTTC	CASSLSTSRADNEQFF
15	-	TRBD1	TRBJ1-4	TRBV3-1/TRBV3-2	TGTGCCAGCAGCCTACGACAGGGGGATAATGAAAAACTGTTTTTT	CASSLRQGDNEKLFF
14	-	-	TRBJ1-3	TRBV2	TGTGCCAGCAGTGAAGGGCCCTCTGGAAACACCATATATTTT	CASSEGPSGNTIYF
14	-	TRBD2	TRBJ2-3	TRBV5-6	TGTGCCAGCAGCTTGGAGGCGGGAGGGGATACGCAGTATTTT	CASSLEAGGDTQYF
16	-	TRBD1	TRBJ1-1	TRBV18	TGTGCCAGCTCCCCTACAGGGGCCGGGATGAACACTGAAGCTTTCTTT	CASSPTGAGMNTEAFF
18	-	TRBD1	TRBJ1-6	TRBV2	TGTGCCAGCAGTCATCATGCAAGGAATGGAGGGGGCGACCCACCCCTCCACTTT	CASSHHARNGGGDPPLHF
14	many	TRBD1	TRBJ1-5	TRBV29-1	TGCAGCGTTGGAGGGACAGGGGTCAATCAGCCCCAGCATTTT	CSVGGTGVNQPQHF